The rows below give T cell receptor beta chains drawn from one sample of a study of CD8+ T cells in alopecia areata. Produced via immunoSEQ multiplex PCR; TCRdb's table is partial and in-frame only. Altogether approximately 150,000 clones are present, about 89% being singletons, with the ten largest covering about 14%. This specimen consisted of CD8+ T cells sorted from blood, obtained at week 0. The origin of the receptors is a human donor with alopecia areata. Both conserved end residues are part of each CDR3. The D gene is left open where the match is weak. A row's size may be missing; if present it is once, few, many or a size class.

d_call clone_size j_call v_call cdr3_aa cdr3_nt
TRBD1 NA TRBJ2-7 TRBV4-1 CASSQGQGEQYF TGCGCCAGCAGCCAAGGACAGGGAGAGCAGTACTTC
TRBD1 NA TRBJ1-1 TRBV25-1 CASSVTGFTEAFF TGTGCCAGCAGTGTGACAGGGTTCACTGAAGCTTTCTTT
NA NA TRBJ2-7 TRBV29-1 CSVVSGDTYEQYF TGCAGCGTTGTTTCGGGGGATACCTACGAGCAGTACTTC
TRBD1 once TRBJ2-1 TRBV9 CASSDTSGTGVSSYNEQFF TGTGCCAGCAGCGACACCTCCGGGACAGGCGTCTCCTCCTACAATGAGCAGTTCTTC
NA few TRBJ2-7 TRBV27 CASSFQGNSYEQYF TGTGCCAGCAGTTTTCAGGGGAACTCCTACGAGCAGTACTTC
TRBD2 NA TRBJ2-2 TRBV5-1 CASSLRLAANTGELFF TGCGCCAGCAGCTTACGACTAGCAGCGAACACCGGGGAGCTGTTTTTT
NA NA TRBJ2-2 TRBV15 CATSRDGGDTGELFF TGTGCCACCAGCAGAGATGGCGGAGACACCGGGGAGCTGTTTTTT
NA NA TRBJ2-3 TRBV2 CASSDLESGTDTQYF TGTGCCAGCAGTGATCTAGAATCCGGCACAGATACGCAGTATTTT
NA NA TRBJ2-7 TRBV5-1 CASSLDLSSYEQYF TGCGCCAGCAGCTTGGATCTCAGCTCCTACGAGCAGTACTTC
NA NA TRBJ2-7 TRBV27 CASSSFTGNEQYF TGTGCCAGCAGTTCTTTCACAGGGAACGAGCAGTACTTC
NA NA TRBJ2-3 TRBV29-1 CSVEEGLRFTDTQYF TGCAGCGTTGAAGAGGGACTTAGATTCACAGATACGCAGTATTTT
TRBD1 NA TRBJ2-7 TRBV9 CASSPGQVYEQYF TGTGCCAGCAGCCCTGGACAGGTGTACGAGCAGTACTTC
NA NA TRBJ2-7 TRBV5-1 CASSFGDTDSYEQYF TGCGCCAGCAGCTTCGGGGACACCGACTCCTACGAGCAGTACTTC
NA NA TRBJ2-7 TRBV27 CASSPRGGTPNEQYF TGTGCCAGCAGTCCTCGTGGGGGGACCCCTAACGAGCAGTACTTC
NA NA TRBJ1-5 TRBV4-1 CASSQDRAGRQPQHF TGCGCCAGCAGCCAAGACAGGGCGGGAAGGCAGCCCCAGCATTTT
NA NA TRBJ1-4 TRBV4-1 CASSLQITGLDEKLFF TGCGCCAGCAGCCTGCAAATTACAGGGTTGGATGAAAAACTGTTTTTT
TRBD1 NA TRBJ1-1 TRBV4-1 CASSRIGGTREAFF TGCGCCAGCAGCCGTATAGGGGGCACCCGTGAAGCTTTCTTT
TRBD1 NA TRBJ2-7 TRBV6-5 CASSRDREREQYF TGTGCCAGCAGCCGGGACAGGGAACGGGAGCAGTACTTC
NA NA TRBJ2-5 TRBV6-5 CASSYGAEDPRGTQYF TGTGCCAGCAGTTACGGGGCAGAGGATCCTCGGGGGACCCAGTACTTC
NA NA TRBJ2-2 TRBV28 CASSSRGGRQRRTGELFF TGTGCCAGCAGTAGCAGAGGGGGACGACAAAGGCGGACCGGGGAGCTGTTTTTT
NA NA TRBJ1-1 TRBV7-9 CASSPPTSTEAFF TGTGCCAGCAGCCCCCCAACGAGCACTGAAGCTTTCTTT
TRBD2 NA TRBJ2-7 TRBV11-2 CASSSRKREDDEQYF TGTGCCAGCAGCAGTAGGAAGCGGGAGGACGACGAGCAGTACTTC
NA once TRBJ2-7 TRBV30 CAWSVQGYEQYF TGTGCCTGGAGTGTACAAGGGTACGAGCAGTACTTC
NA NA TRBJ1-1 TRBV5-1 CASSSVRANTEAFF TGCGCCAGCAGCTCGGTAAGAGCGAACACTGAAGCTTTCTTT
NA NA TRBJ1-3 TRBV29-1 CSVAQLGNTIYF TGCAGCGTTGCTCAGCTTGGAAACACCATATATTTT
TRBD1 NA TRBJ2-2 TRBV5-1 CASSLAGTGDRNTGELFF TGCGCCAGCAGCTTGGCTGGGACAGGGGATCGTAACACCGGGGAGCTGTTTTTT
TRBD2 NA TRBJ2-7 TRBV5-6 CASSFQAGGGYEQYF TGTGCCAGCAGCTTCCAAGCGGGAGGAGGGTACGAGCAGTACTTC
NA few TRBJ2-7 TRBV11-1 CASSFLNEQYF TGTGCCAGCAGCTTTCTGAACGAGCAGTACTTC
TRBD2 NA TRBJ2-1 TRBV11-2 CASSLAGGLYNEQFF TGTGCCAGCAGCTTAGCGGGAGGTCTATACAATGAGCAGTTCTTC
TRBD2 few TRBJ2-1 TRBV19 CASSAGGDYNEQFF TGTGCCAGTAGTGCCGGGGGGGACTACAATGAGCAGTTCTTC
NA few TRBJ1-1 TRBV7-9 CASSSSAEAFF TGTGCCAGCAGCTCCTCAGCTGAAGCTTTCTTT
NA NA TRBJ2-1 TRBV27 CASSKAGGNEQFF TGTGCCAGCAGTAAGGCAGGGGGGAATGAGCAGTTCTTC
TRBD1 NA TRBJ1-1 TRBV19 CASSSQGQGETEAFF TGTGCCAGTAGTTCCCAGGGACAGGGTGAAACTGAAGCTTTCTTT
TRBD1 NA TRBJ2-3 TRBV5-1 CASSTGTGGTDTQYF TGCGCCAGCAGCACCGGGACAGGGGGCACAGATACGCAGTATTTT
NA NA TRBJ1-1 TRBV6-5 CASSESPGYTEAFF TGTGCCAGCAGTGAAAGTCCAGGGTACACTGAAGCTTTCTTT
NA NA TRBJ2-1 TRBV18 CASSPEGAGQGNEQFF TGTGCCAGCTCACCAGAAGGGGCAGGGCAAGGCAATGAGCAGTTCTTC
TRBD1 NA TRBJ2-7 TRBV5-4 CASSWGQGTYEQYF TGTGCCAGCAGCTGGGGACAGGGGACCTACGAGCAGTACTTC
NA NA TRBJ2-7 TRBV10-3 CATTPRDGSSYEQYF TGTGCCACGACCCCTCGGGACGGATCTTCTTACGAGCAGTACTTC
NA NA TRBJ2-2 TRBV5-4 CAGEWAPNTGELFF TGTGCCGGCGAATGGGCACCCAACACCGGGGAGCTGTTTTTT
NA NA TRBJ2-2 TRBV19 CASSILASGELFF TGTGCCAGTAGTATACTCGCCTCGGGGGAGCTGTTTTTT
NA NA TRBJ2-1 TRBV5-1 CASSSGQFEQFF TGCGCCAGCAGCTCAGGACAATTTGAGCAGTTCTTC
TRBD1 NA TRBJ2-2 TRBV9 CASHSGGSAGELFF TGTGCCAGCCATTCAGGGGGCAGCGCCGGGGAGCTGTTTTTT
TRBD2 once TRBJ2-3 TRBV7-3 CASSPWGSGDTQYF TGTGCCAGCAGCCCCTGGGGTAGCGGGGATACGCAGTATTTT
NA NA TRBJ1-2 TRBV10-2 CASSESGLINYGYTF TGCGCCAGCAGTGAGTCAGGCTTAATTAACTATGGCTACACCTTC
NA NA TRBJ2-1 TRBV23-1 CASSQSRQALSYNEQFF TGCGCCAGCAGTCAATCTCGCCAGGCTCTCTCCTACAATGAGCAGTTCTTC
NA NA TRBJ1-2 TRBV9 CASSARTSGYTF TGTGCCAGCAGTGCTCGGACAAGTGGCTACACCTTC
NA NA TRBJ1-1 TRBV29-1 CSVEEWSVEGTEAFF TGCAGCGTTGAAGAATGGTCGGTTGAGGGGACTGAAGCTTTCTTT
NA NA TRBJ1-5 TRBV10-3 CAISEGQGSQPQHF TGTGCCATCAGTGAGGGCCAGGGGAGTCAGCCCCAGCATTTT
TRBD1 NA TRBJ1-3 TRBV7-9 CASSSEKGGTGNTIYF TGTGCCAGCAGCTCAGAGAAAGGGGGCACTGGAAACACCATATATTTT
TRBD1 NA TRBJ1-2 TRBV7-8 CASSWTGTYGYTF TGTGCCAGCAGCTGGACAGGGACCTATGGCTACACCTTC
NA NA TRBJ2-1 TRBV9 CASSLPQGTYNEQFF TGTGCCAGCAGCCTTCCACAGGGTACCTACAATGAGCAGTTCTTC
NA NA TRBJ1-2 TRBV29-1 CSVEFTLGTLSNYGYTF TGCAGCGTTGAATTCACCCTCGGGACACTCAGCAACTATGGCTACACCTTC
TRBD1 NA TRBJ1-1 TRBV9 CASRDPRQGRAEAFF TGTGCCAGCAGAGACCCCAGACAGGGGCGAGCTGAAGCTTTCTTT
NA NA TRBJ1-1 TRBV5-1 CASSLGLDGDTEAFF TGCGCCAGCAGCTTGGGGCTGGACGGCGACACTGAAGCTTTCTTT
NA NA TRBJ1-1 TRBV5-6 CASSLGGGLKSGAEAFF TGTGCCAGCAGCTTGGGCGGGGGGCTAAAGTCGGGCGCTGAAGCTTTCTTT
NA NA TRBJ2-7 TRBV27 CASSLSDSSYEQYF TGTGCCAGCAGTTTATCGGACAGCTCCTACGAGCAGTACTTC
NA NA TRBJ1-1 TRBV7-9 CASSLPSLDTEAFF TGTGCCAGCAGCTTACCTTCCTTGGACACTGAAGCTTTCTTT
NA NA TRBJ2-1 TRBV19 CASSIVGRLEYYNEQFF TGTGCCAGTAGTATAGTAGGGAGACTAGAGTACTACAATGAGCAGTTCTTC